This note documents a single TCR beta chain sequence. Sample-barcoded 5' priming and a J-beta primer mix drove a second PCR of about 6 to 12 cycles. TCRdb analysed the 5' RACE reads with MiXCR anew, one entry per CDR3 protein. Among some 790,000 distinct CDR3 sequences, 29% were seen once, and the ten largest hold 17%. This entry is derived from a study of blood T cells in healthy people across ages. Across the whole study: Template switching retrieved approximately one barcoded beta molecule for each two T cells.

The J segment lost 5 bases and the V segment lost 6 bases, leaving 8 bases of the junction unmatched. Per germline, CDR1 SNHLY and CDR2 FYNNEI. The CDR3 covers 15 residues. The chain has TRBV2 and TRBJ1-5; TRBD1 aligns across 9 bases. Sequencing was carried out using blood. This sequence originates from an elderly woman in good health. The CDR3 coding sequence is TGTGCCAGCAGGCCGGGACAGGGTGACCATCAGCCCCAGCATTTT. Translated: CASRPGQGDHQPQHF.